Each of the 13 T cell receptor beta chains below was sequenced from the same sample in a study of T cell responses to AZD1222 COVID-19 vaccine. The data were produced by immunoSEQ multiplex PCR, yet TCRdb's version contains in-frame clones alone and is incomplete. The data show 150,000 or so clones, 92% seen once. The specimen comprised peripheral blood, sampled on day 0 of AZD1222 vaccination. The receptors were sampled from an adult in good health.

The J gene is TRBJ1-1, the V gene TRBV10-3, with 9 positions matching TRBD1. Losses at the gene ends were 10 bases for V and 3 bases for J; bases not matched to a gene: 9. In germline, CDR1 is ENHRY, CDR2 SYGVKD. The CDR3 has 14 residues. Here the CDR3 DNA reads TGTGCCACCAACCCCGGGACAGGGCACACTGAAGCTTTCTTT. Its protein is CATNPGTGHTEAFF.

This chain uses TRBV7-6 with TRBJ2-2; the D gene is possibly TRBD2 (5 bases). Trimming cost V 5 bases and J 0 bases, with 13 bases left between them. Per germline, CDR1 SGHVS and CDR2 FNYEAQ. The CDR3 sequence is 16 residues long. CDR3 DNA sequence: TGTGCCAGCAGCCCAAGTGGCGGGTCGAACACCGGGGAGCTGTTTTTT. Its protein product is CASSPSGGSNTGELFF.

This sequence joins TRBV19 and TRBJ2-3; no clear D gene. V was clipped by 5 bases and J by 3 bases, with 12 bases between them. The CDR3 length is 14 residues. From germline, CDR1 is LNHDA and CDR2 SQIVND (reference sequence). CDR3 loop: CASSLATDTDTQYF. The CDR3 DNA reads TGTGCCAGTAGTCTCGCGACGGATACAGATACGCAGTATTTT.

This clone was observed a single time. The V gene is TRBV6-5, the J gene TRBJ2-3, with D possibly being TRBD1 (6 bases). The CDR3 runs 15 residues. Germline lookup yields CDR1 MNHEY and CDR2 SVGAGI. Trimming cost V 2 bases and J 6 bases, with 15 bases left between them. The CDR3 DNA reads TGTGCCAGCAGTTACGTTGGGGGCCTAACCGATACGCAGTATTTT. Protein: CASSYVGGLTDTQYF.

V is TRBV7-2 and J is TRBJ1-4; 7 nucleotides match TRBD1. The CDR3 covers 15 residues. V shed 6 bases and J 8 bases; nucleotides not matched to a gene: 12. Germline CDR1 SGHTA, CDR2 FQGNSA. CDR3 residues: CASRGTGAGREKLFF. DNA of the CDR3: TGTGCCAGCAGGGGTACAGGGGCTGGTAGGGAAAAACTGTTTTTT. Based on the CDR3 plus reference TRBV7-2 and TRBJ1-4, the full variable domain is GAGVSQSPSNKVTEKGKDVELRCDPISGHTALYWYRQSLGQGLEFLIYFQGNSAPDKSGLPSDRFSAERTGGSVSTLTIQRTQQEDSAVYLCASRGTGAGREKLFFGSGTQLSVL.

Only one count was recorded for this clone. The chain employs TRBV7-8 and TRBJ2-1; D may match TRBD1 or TRBD2 (5 bases each). Per germline, CDR1 SGHVS and CDR2 FQNEAQ. The V end was cut by 1 base, the J end by 11 bases, with 18 bases between. There are 15 residues in the CDR3. The CDR3 region is CASSLGGDRRSKQFF. Here the CDR3 DNA reads TGTGCCAGCAGCTTAGGAGGGGACCGACGCTCGAAGCAGTTCTTC.

The chain uses TRBV7-6 and TRBJ2-7; D is possibly TRBD1 (5 bases). The CDR3 covers 15 residues. The germline gives CDR1 SGHVS, CDR2 FNYEAQ. V lost 2 bases, J lost 0 bases, and 11 bases lay in between. This CDR3 reads CASSLRYRTSYEQYF. CDR3 DNA sequence: TGTGCCAGCAGCTTAAGGTACAGGACCTCCTACGAGCAGTACTTC. The full variable domain, in which reference TRBV7-6 and TRBJ2-7 provide the parts outside the CDR3, is GAGVSQSPRYKVTKRGQDVALRCDPISGHVSLYWYRQALGQGPEFLTYFNYEAQQDKSGLPNDRFSAERPEGSISTLTIQRTEQRDSAMYRCASSLRYRTSYEQYFGPGTRLTVT.

The chain uses TRBV6-1 and TRBJ2-4; D could derive from TRBD1 or TRBD2 (6 bases each). Germline V CDR1 and CDR2: MNHNS, SASEGT. This CDR3 region has 17 residues. Between the trimmed V and J ends, which lost 4 bases and 2 bases, there was a span of 18 bases. The CDR3 DNA reads as TGTGCCAGCAGTGCCCGGGGGCTGACTGTAACCAAAAACATTCAGTACTTC. Its protein is CASSARGLTVTKNIQYF.

The chain is built from TRBV19 and TRBJ2-1, with 9 bases identical to TRBD1. This CDR3 contains 16 residues. Germline CDR1 and CDR2: LNHDA and SQIVND (reference sequence). The junction had 7 bases not matched to a gene; V was cut back by 7 bases and J by 0 bases. CDR3 loop: CASIGQGMSSYNEQFF. The CDR3 region has the DNA TGTGCCAGTATCGGACAGGGGATGAGCTCCTACAATGAGCAGTTCTTC.

The rearrangement joins TRBV19 to TRBJ2-7, with D perhaps given as TRBD1 or TRBD2 (5 bases each). Between the trimmed V and J ends, which lost 5 bases and 3 bases, there was a span of 17 bases. The CDR3 has 15 amino acids. Germline lookup yields CDR1 LNHDA and CDR2 SQIVND (reference sequence). DNA for the CDR3: TGTGCCAGTAGTTTCGGGGCAACCGGAAGCTACGAGCAGTACTTC. This gives the protein CASSFGATGSYEQYF.

CDR3 nucleotides: TGTGCCAGCAGTCGACAGGTTGAAGCTTTCTTT. This translates into CASSRQVEAFF. The genes are TRBV2 and TRBJ1-1, with D perhaps TRBD1 (6 bases). The V and J ends lost 5 bases and 7 bases respectively, with 8 bases between them. Germline V lookup: CDR1 SNHLY, CDR2 FYNNEI. This CDR3 is built from 11 residues.

The V and J genes are TRBV6-5 and TRBJ1-2; no clear D gene. Trimming removed 6 bases from V and 2 bases from J, with 16 bases in between. This CDR3 region has 15 residues. The germline V gene has CDR1 MNHEY and CDR2 SVGAGI. The CDR3 loop reads CASRSRQSDNYGYTF. The DNA for the CDR3 is TGTGCCAGCAGAAGTAGACAATCGGACAACTATGGCTACACCTTC.

The chain joins TRBV7-2 to TRBJ2-1; no reliable D call. V lost 5 bases to trimming and J lost 4 bases, with 9 bases between them. The CDR3 has 13 residues. From germline, CDR1 is SGHTA and CDR2 FQGNSA. CDR3 in amino acids: CASSKEPYNEQFF. The CDR3 DNA sequence: TGTGCCAGCAGCAAGGAACCTTACAATGAGCAGTTCTTC.